This T cell receptor (beta chain) comes out of a study of CD8 T cells in Susac syndrome (dated 2019 in TCRdb). In the study overall: The study used repertoire sequencing to test whether antigen drove CD8+ T cell activation and differentiation in Susac syndrome. The clonality of the CD8+ T cell repertoire was compared across 12 healthy donors, around 14 Susac syndrome patients and around 16 multiple sclerosis patients.

High-throughput TCR beta sequencing profiled peripheral blood CD8+ and CD4+ T cells from healthy donors, Susac syndrome patients and multiple sclerosis patients. The multiple sclerosis controls were treatment-naive patients whose relapsing-remitting disease, either stable or active, fulfilled the revised McDonald criteria. Bulk CD8+ and CD4+ T cells were purified by magnetic negative isolation, whereas CD8+ TEMRA cells were enriched by FACS. Blood was collected in EDTA tubes and processed within 24 hours, with PBMCs isolated through density gradient centrifugation. PBMCs intended for TCR sequencing were cryopreserved in liquid nitrogen and were subsequently thawed in a 37 degrees C water bath. The sorted or isolated CD4+, CD8+ and CD8+ TEMRA cells had a purity of 90% or higher. Findings and caveats that apply to the study as a whole: The number of individuals in the TCR sequencing and HLA analysis was recognized as being relatively small.

V was cut back by 10 bases and J by 5 bases, leaving a gap of 8 bases between them. From cysteine to phenylalanine, the CDR3 is 10 amino acids long. Only CDR3 DNA remains: 30 bases, in frame from the first base. The germline V gene encodes CDR1 MNHEY and CDR2 SMNVEV (reference sequence). Details on this clonotype: It has no known antigen specificity. Base qualities were left out, and no much larger clone turns up one base away.

RNA was extracted using the RNeasy kit, and roughly 0.5 to 1 microgram was reverse transcribed with random hexamers. The immunoSEQ multiplex PCR assay, covering 54 Vbeta and 13 Jbeta segments, was used to amplify TCR beta CDR3 regions. PCR amplification bias was corrected using a synthetic template baseline for primer optimization and computational correction. Regarding the original processing steps: Reads were annotated to V, D and J genes per IMGT and analyzed with immunoSEQ Analyzer, keeping only productive sequences. To calculate clonality, Shannon entropy was normalized by log2 of the number of productive unique sequences and then subtracted from one. For each patient and control, public and private clones were evaluated within the 100 most prevalent clones. Clones were defined as Susac-specific if absent from the healthy and MS cohorts, from 1052 published viral clones and from other ImmuneACCESS disease sequences. TCRdb's own reprocessing of the public reads used fastp at Q25 and MiXCR and kept productive beta chains. Rows with a matching CDR3 protein are joined into one entry that keeps the most common DNA and genes. The V and J calls reflect TCRdb's pipeline rather than the authors' work. In all, the sample holds under 200,000 distinct CDR3 sequences, and 85% to 95% of those were seen once. Roughly 0.16% of the sample lies in the top ten.

This receptor chain uses TRBV27 and TRBJ1-1, and perhaps TRBD1 as D gene, on 6 matching bases. The TCR comes from a human donor with multiple sclerosis. Source material: CD8+ T cells from PBMCs. CDR3 loop: CAITGTEAFF. The nucleotides read TGTGCCATCACAGGGACTGAAGCTTTCTTT.